Following are 9 T cell receptor beta chains from one sample sequenced in a study of shared clonotypes between healthy human individuals. Assay used: immunoSEQ multiplex PCR; TCRdb lists only in-frame clones, some missing. The sample records some 1.4 million clones, roughly 96% being singletons. The specimen was naive CD4+ T cells sorted from blood. Subset: CD45RA+ positively selected. The receptors originated from a man between 25 and 39 years old in good health.

This clone came up once. This chain links TRBV29-1 with TRBJ2-2, with TRBD1 matching over 10 bases. Germline assignment: CDR1 SQVTM and CDR2 ANQGSEA. J was trimmed by 4 bases and V by 6 bases; bases with no gene match: 5. The CDR3 has 14 residues. The chain's CDR3 is CSVTGTGVTGELFF. CDR3 bases: TGCAGCGTAACCGGGACAGGGGTCACCGGGGAGCTGTTTTTT.

The J gene is TRBJ1-1, the V gene TRBV6-5, with 9 bases aligning to TRBD1. Trimming took 4 bases from V and 3 from J; bases not matched to a gene: 6. From germline, CDR1 is MNHEY and CDR2 SVGAGI. The CDR3 loop spans 15 amino acids. In DNA, the CDR3 is TGTGCCAGCAGTTCGACAGGGGGGTTGGACACTGAAGCTTTCTTT. It codes for CASSSTGGLDTEAFF.

The chain joins TRBV7-9 to TRBJ1-4, with D unclear. Germline V gives CDR1 SEHNR, CDR2 FQNEAQ (reference sequence). The germline V and J ends were trimmed by 5 bases and 7 bases, with 17 bases remaining between them. The CDR3 loop spans 15 amino acids. The CDR3 protein is CASSPTTGFFEKLFF. In DNA, the CDR3 is TGTGCCAGCAGCCCAACCACCGGGTTTTTTGAAAAACTGTTTTTT.

J is TRBJ2-3 and V is TRBV11-3; 7 bases are shared with TRBD1. Unmatched junction bases numbered 2, after V lost 2 bases and J lost 6 bases. CDR1 is SGHNT, CDR2 YENEEA, per germline. The CDR3 is 13 amino acids. The CDR3 DNA reads as TGTGCCAGCAGCTTAACAGGGGCCGATACGCAGTATTTT. It codes for CASSLTGADTQYF.

The V call is TRBV29-1, the J call TRBJ2-5; D uncertain. This CDR3 has 13 residues. V lost 5 bases and J lost 4, with 14 bases in between. Per the germline V gene, CDR1 is SQVTM and CDR2 is ANQGSEA. CDR3 region: CSVRAVRGETQYF. For the CDR3, the DNA is TGCAGCGTTCGGGCGGTCCGAGGAGAGACCCAGTACTTC.

V gene TRBV10-1 combines with J gene TRBJ2-7, with 10 bases lining up with TRBD1. Germline CDR1 reads WNHNN; CDR2 reads SYGVQD (reference sequence). This CDR3 comprises 15 residues. V lost 6 bases and J lost 3; bases outside the gene matches: 8. CDR3 nucleotide sequence: TGCGCCAGCAGCCCCGGTGGACAGGGGGTCTACGAGCAGTACTTC. Translated, it gives CASSPGGQGVYEQYF.

The genes are TRBV9 and TRBJ1-5, with a tentative D call TRBD1 (6 bases). Germline V gene lookup returns CDR1 SGDLS and CDR2 YYNGEE. The V gene lost 0 bases and the J gene lost 7 bases, with 14 bases spanning the gap. The CDR3 is 15 amino acids. The CDR3 is CASSVGVGGAQPQHF. The CDR3 DNA sequence: TGTGCCAGCAGCGTAGGGGTAGGGGGAGCACAGCCCCAGCATTTT.

The J gene is TRBJ2-7, the V gene TRBV30; 9 bases are a match to TRBD1. The CDR3 extends over 13 amino acids. The V segment lost 4 bases and the J segment 3 bases; nucleotides outside the gene matches: 4. Germline-derived CDR1 and CDR2 are GTSNPN and SVGIG (reference sequence). Written as DNA, the CDR3 is TGTGCCTGGACAGGGACAGGGAACTACGAGCAGTACTTC. Encoded protein: CAWTGTGNYEQYF.

The chain joins TRBV5-1 to TRBJ1-5; D uncertain. The CDR3 has 14 residues. Germline CDR1 and CDR2: SGHRS and YFSETQ. The V and J ends lost 5 bases and 0 bases respectively, with 9 bases between them. CDR3 region: CASRPDYSNQPQHF. CDR3 nucleotides: TGCGCCAGCAGGCCGGACTATAGCAATCAGCCCCAGCATTTT.